This T cell receptor (beta chain) was observed in a study of blood T cell repertoires in COVID-19. Study context: In each case, the material was cDNA or gDNA derived from T cells, B-cell-depleted T cells, or PBMCs.

With 5 bases clipped from V and 2 bases from J, the junction kept 7 bases outside the gene matches. The CDR3 is 15 residues long. CDR1 is SNHLY and CDR2 is FYNNEI in the germline V gene. The table came from immunoSEQ multiplex PCR; TCRdb's copy has only in-frame clones and leaves some out. Of approximately 50,000 clones listed, about 91% are singletons. Source material: peripheral blood. J is TRBJ2-5 and V is TRBV2, with 8 bases aligning to TRBD1. The receptor was isolated from a man aged 45-65 years with active COVID-19. The CDR3 bases are TGTGCCAGCAGTAACAAACAGGGGGATCAAGAGACCCAGTACTTC. It codes for CASSNKQGDQETQYF.